The clone carrying this T cell receptor (beta chain) was detected only once. Its antigen is undetermined. CDR1 is DFQATT and CDR2 is SNEGSKA in the germline V gene (reference sequence). Deletions cut 6 bases from V and 4 bases from J, with 9 bases between. The CDR3 runs 11 residues. The data originate from a study of cytomegalovirus exposure and HLA in healthy donors. Study observations and caveats: Later work showed greater clonal expansion in HLA-associated TCR beta chains than in equally common others. A few CMV-associated chains proved CMV antigen-specific in vitro.

A multiplex PCR was run with 60 Vbeta primers and 13 Jbeta primers. TCRdb keeps only in-frame clones here, not all; method: immunoSEQ multiplex PCR. This sample has around 85,000 clones, with 70% to 85% found just once. The chain carries TRBV20-1 and TRBJ1-2; the D gene is possibly TRBD1 (6 bases). The receptor's source is a man aged 30 to 45 in good health and CMV-seropositive. Sequencing was done on a sample of PBMCs. This CDR3 is CSAPGAYGYTF. The DNA for the CDR3 is TGCAGTGCCCCAGGGGCCTATGGCTACACCTTC.